This T cell receptor (beta chain) was retrieved from a study of T cells in Graves' hyperthyroidism and ophthalmopathy. The study, taken as a whole, reports: With a median lead of around 5.9 months before onset, the model predicted ophthalmopathy. Researchers report that a 13 V-J model separated ophthalmopathy from stable hyperthyroidism.

Points on this clonotype: Its antigen remains unidentified.

The CDR3 is 15 amino acids. Trimming at V came to 4 bases and at J to 6 bases, leaving 12 bases not matched to a gene. In germline, CDR1 is SQVTM, CDR2 ANQGSEA. It was RNA transcripts that yielded the amplified TCR beta CDR3 regions. The TCR CDR3 first-round RT-PCR relied on the HTBI primer set. From the multiplex PCR reads, TCRdb called clonotypes with MiXCR, one entry per CDR3 protein. In the table there are 550,000 to 850,000 distinct CDR3 sequences, around a sixth of which are singletons. Orbital computed tomography, thyroid ultrasound, serum thyroxine and TRAb, and clinical symptoms together informed the diagnoses.

This receptor was identified in a woman aged 50 to 60 with Graves' hyperthyroidism that later progressed to Graves' ophthalmopathy. The source material was blood. This chain connects TRBV29-1 to TRBJ1-2, with 9 bases aligning to TRBD1. The CDR3 is CSVGRGGQGLDGYTF. The CDR3 DNA is TGCAGCGTTGGAAGAGGCGGACAGGGGCTCGATGGCTACACCTTC.